Following are 18 T cell receptor beta chains from one sample sequenced in a study of blood T cell repertoires in COVID-19. Data came from immunoSEQ multiplex PCR; TCRdb stores just in-frame clones and leaves some out. The sample holds about 220,000 clones, under 90% seen once. The sample taken for sequencing was PBMCs or T cells enriched from blood (not recorded which). The receptor source for this set is a woman between 45 and 60 years old who had been exposed to COVID-19.

J is TRBJ1-3 and V is TRBV6-6; 8 bases map to TRBD1. V dropped 6 bases and J dropped 3; count of bases not matched to a gene: 4. This CDR3 comprises 14 residues. The germline CDR1 and CDR2 sequences are MNHNY and SVGAGI (reference sequence). The CDR3 sequence is CASRHRGGGNTIYF. The DNA of the CDR3 is TGTGCCAGCAGGCACAGGGGGGGTGGAAACACCATATATTTT.

This chain uses TRBV5-1 with TRBJ2-2; D is undetermined. V was cut by 5 bases and J by 6 bases, with 8 bases left in between. Germline-derived CDR1 and CDR2 are SGHRS and YFSETQ. This CDR3 comprises 12 residues. In DNA, the CDR3 is TGCGCCAGCAGGTCCCGGTCCGGGGAGCTGTTTTTT. This gives the protein CASRSRSGELFF.

This chain joins TRBV12-3 or TRBV12-4 and TRBJ2-2; TRBD1 is a possible D gene (5 bases). This CDR3 contains 13 residues. V lost 5 bases, J lost 5 bases, and 9 bases lay in between. The CDR3: CASSITGTGELFF. CDR3 DNA sequence: TGTGCCAGCAGTATTACAGGAACCGGGGAGCTGTTTTTT.

Many counts were recorded for this clone. V usage is TRBV3-1 (or the pseudogene TRBV3-2) and J usage is TRBJ1-2; TRBD1 matches 7 bases. Germline lookup yields CDR1 LGHDT and CDR2 YNNKEL (reference sequence). The CDR3 covers 16 residues. Trimming removed 4 bases from V and 2 bases from J; junction bases left unmatched: 10. CDR3 DNA sequence: TGTGCCAGCAGCCCCTCCTGGAGGGGGCGGAACTATGGCTACACCTTC. Its protein is CASSPSWRGRNYGYTF.

This clone has just one count. The J gene is TRBJ1-6, the V gene TRBV20-1, with 8 bases aligning to TRBD1. Germline V lookup: CDR1 DFQATT, CDR2 SNEGSKA (reference sequence). The CDR3 runs 16 residues. V was pared by 3 bases and J by 0 bases, with 4 bases of the junction left unmatched. The CDR3 spells CSASTTGGSYNSPLHF. The CDR3 coding sequence is TGCAGTGCTAGTACCACAGGGGGCTCCTATAATTCACCCCTCCACTTT.

This clone was detected only once. This sequence joins TRBV7-2 and TRBJ2-3, with D maybe TRBD1 (6 bases). The CDR3 runs to 14 residues. With 4 bases removed from V and 0 bases from J, the gap between germline ends came to 8 bases. Looked up from germline, CDR1 is SGHTA and CDR2 is FQGNSA. DNA of the CDR3: TGTGCCAGCAGCTGGACAGTTAGCACAGATACGCAGTATTTT. Protein product: CASSWTVSTDTQYF.

This clone was seen once. J is TRBJ2-7 and V is TRBV27; 8 positions match TRBD1. This CDR3 has 14 amino acids. The V gene end was trimmed by 3 bases and the J gene end by 3 bases; junction bases not matched to a gene: 4. The germline CDR1 and CDR2 sequences are MNHEY and SMNVEV (reference sequence). CDR3 loop: CASSFGTGFYEQYF. The CDR3 region has the DNA TGTGCCAGCAGTTTCGGGACAGGTTTCTACGAGCAGTACTTC.

The chain combines TRBV4-1 with TRBJ1-1, with D possibly being TRBD1 (5 bases). V was shortened by 0 bases and J by 0 bases, with 11 bases between the two germline ends. Germline V gene sequence: CDR1 MGHRA, CDR2 YSYEKL. This CDR3 contains 16 residues. The CDR3, as DNA: TGCGCCAGCAGCCAAGATAGCTCGGGGGTGAACACTGAAGCTTTCTTT. It specifies CASSQDSSGVNTEAFF.

The chain joins TRBV12-3 or TRBV12-4 to TRBJ1-1; D unresolved. The CDR3 is 13 amino acids. V dropped 3 bases and J dropped 4 bases, with 9 bases sitting between them. CDR3 nucleotide sequence: TGTGCCAGCAGTTTCGGGGATGGCACTGAAGCTTTCTTT. It encodes CASSFGDGTEAFF.

V usage is TRBV7-9 and J usage is TRBJ1-4; maybe TRBD1 (6 bases). V lost 3 bases, J lost 5 bases, and 13 bases lay in between. Germline V gives CDR1 SEHNR, CDR2 FQNEAQ (reference sequence). The CDR3 is 15 amino acids. CDR3 sequence (DNA): TGTGCCAGCAGCTTTTCGGACAGAGTCAATGAAAAACTGTTTTTT. Protein product: CASSFSDRVNEKLFF.

The chain carries TRBV6-5 and TRBJ1-6; 10 bases align to TRBD1. Trimming cost V 6 bases and J 7 bases; bases outside gene matches: 3. The CDR3 loop spans 14 amino acids. Per the germline V gene, CDR1 is MNHEY and CDR2 is SVGAGI. The CDR3 nucleotides are TGTGCCAGCAGGACAGGGGGCTCGAATTCACCCCTCCACTTT. It codes for CASRTGGSNSPLHF.

The chain carries TRBV15 and TRBJ1-4; TRBD1 is a possible D gene (5 bases). The germline V gene encodes CDR1 LNHNV and CDR2 YYDKDF (reference sequence). The V gene lost 3 bases and the J gene lost 7 bases, with 18 bases spanning the gap. There are 16 residues in the CDR3. The CDR3 DNA is TGTGCCACCAGCAGGGACGGACGGCAGGGTGGTGAAAAACTGTTTTTT. Protein: CATSRDGRQGGEKLFF.

Ten or more counts support this clone. The V call is TRBV6-2 or TRBV6-3, the J call TRBJ2-3, with 9 bases lining up with TRBD1. This CDR3 comprises 19 residues. Trimming cost V 4 bases and J 6 bases; bases outside gene matches: 20. Germline V gene sequence: CDR1 MNHEY, CDR2 SVGEGT. CDR3 loop: CASSFQNPIPGQGRDTQYF. CDR3 DNA sequence: TGTGCCAGCAGTTTTCAAAATCCAATTCCGGGACAGGGTAGGGATACGCAGTATTTT.

V and J are TRBV10-1 and TRBJ2-3, with D possibly being TRBD2 (7 bases). With 2 bases removed from V and 1 base from J, the gap between germline ends came to 10 bases. Germline CDR1 and CDR2: WNHNN and SYGVQD (reference sequence). This CDR3 contains 15 residues. The CDR3 sequence is CASSERGGGTDTQYF. Written as DNA, the CDR3 is TGCGCCAGCAGTGAGAGGGGGGGAGGCACAGATACGCAGTATTTT.

V is TRBV6-4 and J is TRBJ2-5; 8 positions agree with TRBD2. V was clipped by 0 bases and J by 4 bases; unmatched bases: 10. Germline CDR1 and CDR2: MRHNA and SNTAGT. This CDR3 contains 17 residues. CDR3 in amino acids: CASSDSQTSVGGETQYF. The CDR3 bases are TGTGCCAGCAGTGACTCTCAGACTAGCGTAGGTGGAGAGACCCAGTACTTC.

Written as DNA, the CDR3 is TGTGCCAGCTCACCGTGGACAGGGGGAGAAAAACTGTTTTTT. The encoded protein is CASSPWTGGEKLFF. The chain carries TRBV18 and TRBJ1-4; TRBD1 matches at 10 bases. Germline CDR1 is KGHSH and CDR2 is LQKENI. The length of the CDR3 is 14 residues. The junction had 3 bases not matched to a gene; V was cut back by 3 bases and J by 8 bases.

The chain recombines TRBV5-4 with TRBJ1-1, with unresolved D. The CDR3 totals 14 residues. Germline V CDR1 and CDR2: SGHNT, YYREEE (reference sequence). Between the trimmed V and J ends, which lost 0 bases and 0 bases, there was a span of 6 bases. The CDR3 nucleotides read TGTGCCAGCAGCTTGGAGCTCATGAACACTGAAGCTTTCTTT. This translates into CASSLELMNTEAFF.

The chain combines TRBV28 with TRBJ1-2; the match to TRBD1 covers 11 bases. Germline V lookup: CDR1 MDHEN, CDR2 SYDVKM. The CDR3 is made up of 14 amino acids. V dropped 6 bases and J dropped 0; count of bases not matched to a gene: 0. This chain's CDR3 is CASRGQGANYGYTF. DNA for the CDR3: TGTGCCAGCAGGGGACAGGGGGCTAACTATGGCTACACCTTC.